The 15 T cell receptor beta chains below all came from one sample that was sequenced in a study of lymphopenia after photon versus proton radiotherapy. Libraries were prepared by immunoSEQ multiplex PCR; TCRdb keeps only in-frame clonotypes and omits some of them. The data hold tens of thousands of clones, with about 88% observed a single time. This material consisted of peripheral blood, taken from a patient treated with proton-based radiotherapy. The receptors were gathered from a man between 60 and 70 years old with pancreatic cancer.

The chain combines TRBV18 with TRBJ2-2, with a tentative D call TRBD1 (6 bases). Trimming took off 3 bases at V and 6 bases at J, with 17 bases between the two ends. This CDR3 is built from 16 residues. Germline CDR1 and CDR2: KGHSH and LQKENI. The DNA for the CDR3 is TGTGCCAGCTCACCTCTAACTCGGACAGTGCCCGGGGAGCTGTTTTTT. Its translation: CASSPLTRTVPGELFF. Supplemented by reference TRBV18 and TRBJ2-2, the full variable domain reads NAGVMQNPRHLVRRRGQEARLRCSPMKGHSHVYWYRQLPEEGLKFMVYLQKENIIDESGMPKERFSAEFPKEGPSILRIQQVVRGDSAAYFCASSPLTRTVPGELFFGEGSRLTVL.

The chain carries TRBV19 and TRBJ1-4, with 9 bases matching TRBD1. CDR3 length equals 17 residues. Germline V gene sequence: CDR1 LNHDA, CDR2 SQIVND (reference sequence). J lost 3 bases, V lost 6 bases, and 11 bases had no gene match. CDR3 sequence reads: CASSSPTGGPANEKLFF. The CDR3 DNA sequence: TGTGCCAGTAGCTCTCCGACAGGGGGACCGGCTAATGAAAAACTGTTTTTT. The variable domain in full, completed from reference TRBV19 and TRBJ1-4, reads DGGITQSPKYLFRKEGQNVTLSCEQNLNHDAMYWYRQDPGQGLRLIYYSQIVNDFQKGDIAEGYSVSREKKESFPLTVTSAQKNPTAFYLCASSSPTGGPANEKLFFGSGTQLSVL.

The sample holds a few counts of this clone. The chain has TRBV28 and TRBJ1-2, with a tentative D call TRBD1 (6 bases). Trimming stripped 10 bases from V and 5 bases from J, with 20 bases between. CDR3 length: 14 residues. Germline lookup yields CDR1 MDHEN and CDR2 SYDVKM. The CDR3 DNA reads as TGTGCCACCTATGCACAGGGCGGATTTTATGGCTACACCTTC. Encoded protein: CATYAQGGFYGYTF.

The rearrangement links TRBV6-5 to TRBJ1-3; 10 positions agree with TRBD1. J gave up 2 bases and V 4 bases, and 2 bases lay outside the gene matches. The length of the CDR3 is 15 residues. Germline CDR1 reads MNHEY; CDR2 reads SVGAGI. The CDR3 bases are TGTGCCAGCAGTTCGGGACAGGGGACTGGAAACACCATATATTTT. It encodes CASSSGQGTGNTIYF.

The gene calls are TRBV7-2 and TRBJ2-7; weak D call: TRBD1 (6 bases). The length of the CDR3 is 17 residues. The germline V and J ends were trimmed by 1 base and 2 bases, with 18 bases remaining between them. Germline V CDR1 and CDR2: SGHTA, FQGNSA. The CDR3 protein is CASSLGTVAGQTYEQYF. In nucleotides, the CDR3 is TGTGCCAGCAGCTTAGGGACAGTGGCAGGGCAAACCTACGAGCAGTACTTC.

The rearrangement joins TRBV9 to TRBJ1-1; D is uncertain. CDR1 and CDR2 from the germline V gene are SGDLS and YYNGEE. This CDR3 comprises 14 residues. V was trimmed by 0 bases and J by 0 bases, leaving 6 bases between them. CDR3 DNA: TGTGCCAGCAGCGTAGAAGCTATGAACACTGAAGCTTTCTTT. This codes for CASSVEAMNTEAFF.

This clone has just one count. The chain links TRBV7-9 to TRBJ2-1, with TRBD1 identical over 9 bases. This CDR3 contains 16 residues. V was clipped by 5 bases and J by 6 bases; unmatched bases: 11. Germline values: CDR1 SEHNR, CDR2 FQNEAQ (reference sequence). In nucleotides, the CDR3 is TGTGCCAGCAGCCAGGCCCCGGGACAGGGCCTCAATGAGCAGTTCTTC. It yields the protein CASSQAPGQGLNEQFF.

The chain recombines TRBV5-6 with TRBJ2-1; TRBD2 might be the D (5 bases). This CDR3 comprises 13 residues. Germline V CDR1 and CDR2: SGHDT, YYEEEE. V was pared by 4 bases and J by 5 bases, with 10 bases between. The CDR3 coding sequence is TGTGCCAGCAGCACCGGGATAAACAATGAGCAGTTCTTC. This encodes CASSTGINNEQFF. Using reference TRBV5-6 and TRBJ2-1 for the parts outside the CDR3, the full variable domain is DAGVTQSPTHLIKTRGQQVTLRCSPKSGHDTVSWYQQALGQGPQFIFQYYEEEERQRGNFPDRFSGHQFPNYSSELNVNALLLGDSALYLCASSTGINNEQFFGPGTRLTVL.

This clone was observed a few times. The rearrangement joins TRBV2 to TRBJ1-5; D not resolved. Germline V gene lookup returns CDR1 SNHLY and CDR2 FYNNEI. There are 15 residues in the CDR3. V was clipped by 2 bases and J by 6 bases, with 14 bases between them. CDR3 bases: TGTGCCAGCAGTGAAAATAGTCAGTTCAGTCAGCCCCAGCATTTT. Translated, it gives CASSENSQFSQPQHF.

This clone was picked up a small number of times. J is TRBJ2-2 and V is TRBV15; TRBD2 agrees at 7 bases. After removal of 4 bases from V and 6 bases from J, the junction contained 14 bases not matched to a gene. The germline V gene has CDR1 LNHNV and CDR2 YYDKDF (reference sequence). The CDR3 consists of 17 residues. The CDR3 bases are TGTGCCACCAGCATTTTCTCCCCCGGGGGGATCGCCGGGGAGCTGTTTTTT. It specifies CATSIFSPGGIAGELFF.

The chain uses TRBV7-8 and TRBJ2-2; D perhaps matches TRBD1 (6 bases). There are 14 residues in the CDR3. V lost 2 bases and J lost 9, with 13 bases in between. CDR1 and CDR2 from the germline V gene are SGHVS and FQNEAQ. Here the CDR3 DNA reads TGTGCCAGCAGCTTAACTATACAGGGTTGGGAGCTGTTTTTT. Protein product: CASSLTIQGWELFF.

V and J are TRBV29-1 and TRBJ2-7; 8 nucleotides align to TRBD1. Germline CDR1 and CDR2: SQVTM and ANQGSEA. This CDR3 is 11 amino acids long. Trimming took 4 bases from V and 10 from J; bases not matched to a gene: 6. CDR3 region: CSVAIDRGQYF. The CDR3 DNA is TGCAGCGTTGCGATCGACAGGGGCCAGTACTTC.

The CDR3 reads CASSQGYRGHLISDTQYF. For the CDR3, the DNA is TGTGCCAGCAGCCAAGGGTACAGGGGGCATTTGATATCAGATACGCAGTATTTT. The genes are TRBV7-9 and TRBJ2-3, with TRBD1 identical over 9 bases. V gave up 5 bases and J gave up 4 bases; unmatched junction bases: 16. Germline V gene lookup returns CDR1 SEHNR and CDR2 FQNEAQ (reference sequence). There are 18 residues in the CDR3. Variable domain in full (rest from reference TRBV7-9 and TRBJ2-3): DTGVSQNPRHKITKRGQNVTFRCDPISEHNRLYWYRQTLGQGPEFLTYFQNEAQLEKSRLLSDRFSAERPKGSFSTLEIQRTEQGDSAMYLCASSQGYRGHLISDTQYFGPGTRLTVL.

The V gene is TRBV19, the J gene TRBJ2-7; D uncertain. There are 14 residues in the CDR3. Germline CDR1 LNHDA, CDR2 SQIVND (reference sequence). Trimming took off 4 bases at V and 5 bases at J, with 15 bases between the two ends. The CDR3 DNA is TGTGCCAGTAGTACGTCCGCCCTGGCCCACGAGCAGTACTTC. It yields the protein CASSTSALAHEQYF. Combining the CDR3 with reference TRBV19 and TRBJ2-7 gives the whole variable domain DGGITQSPKYLFRKEGQNVTLSCEQNLNHDAMYWYRQDPGQGLRLIYYSQIVNDFQKGDIAEGYSVSREKKESFPLTVTSAQKNPTAFYLCASSTSALAHEQYFGPGTRLTVT.

As for this clone: This sample also contains other DNA sequences that code for the same CDR3. This chain joins TRBV5-4 and TRBJ2-2, with 13 bases lining up with TRBD2. The V and J ends lost 4 bases and 5 bases, in that order; junction bases with no gene match: 2. Germline V gives CDR1 SGHNT, CDR2 YYREEE (reference sequence). The CDR3 is made up of 15 amino acids. Here the CDR3 reads CASSLGLAGTGELFF. As DNA, the CDR3 is TGTGCCAGCAGCCTGGGACTAGCGGGAACCGGGGAGCTGTTTTTT.